This T cell receptor beta chain was retrieved from a study of blood T cell repertoires in COVID-19. Overall study context: The cDNA or gDNA used as material had been derived from T cells, B-cell-depleted T cells, or PBMCs.

This clone was detected only a few times. This CDR3 has 14 amino acids. V lost 4 bases, J lost 6 bases, and 2 bases stayed unmatched. Germline V gives CDR1 PRHDT, CDR2 FYEKMQ (reference sequence). In the original processing: Reference gene primer amplification gave nucleated cell count estimates. Method: immunoSEQ multiplex PCR; TCRdb's copy keeps in-frame clones and lacks some. The V and J calls and clone size come from that table; D and trimming were worked out from the DNA. The table lists 90,000 to 120,000 clones, roughly nine tenths of them singletons. The sequence came from a human donor in a cohort sampled during active COVID-19. V and J are TRBV13 and TRBJ2-7; 14 nucleotides match TRBD2. Input material: peripheral blood. The CDR3 sequence is CASSWGLAGVEQYF. The CDR3 DNA is TGTGCCAGCAGCTGGGGACTAGCGGGAGTCGAGCAGTACTTC. The full variable domain, in which reference TRBV13 and TRBJ2-7 provide the parts outside the CDR3, is AAGVIQSPRHLIKEKRETATLKCYPIPRHDTVYWYQQGPGQDPQFLISFYEKMQSDKGSIPDRFSAQQFSDYHSELNMSSLELGDSALYFCASSWGLAGVEQYFGPGTRLTVT.